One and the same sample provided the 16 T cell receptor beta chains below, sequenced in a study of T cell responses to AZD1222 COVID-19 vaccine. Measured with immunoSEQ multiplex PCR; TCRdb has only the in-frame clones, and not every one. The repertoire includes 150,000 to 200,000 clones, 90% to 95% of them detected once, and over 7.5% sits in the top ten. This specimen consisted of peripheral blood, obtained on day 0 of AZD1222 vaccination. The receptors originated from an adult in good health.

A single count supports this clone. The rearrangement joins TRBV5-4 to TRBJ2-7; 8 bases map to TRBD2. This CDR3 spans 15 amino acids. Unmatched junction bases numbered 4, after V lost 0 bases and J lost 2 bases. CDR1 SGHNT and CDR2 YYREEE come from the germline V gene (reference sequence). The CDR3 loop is CASSLGAGEAYEQYF. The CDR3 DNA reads TGTGCCAGCAGCTTGGGAGCGGGAGAGGCCTACGAGCAGTACTTC.

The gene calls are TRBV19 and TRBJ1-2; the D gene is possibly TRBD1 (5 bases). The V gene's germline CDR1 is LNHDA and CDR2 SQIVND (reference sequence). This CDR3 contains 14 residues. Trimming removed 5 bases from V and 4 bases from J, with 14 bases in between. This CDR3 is CASSPGAGIYGYTF. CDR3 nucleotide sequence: TGTGCCAGTAGTCCCGGGGCGGGGATCTATGGCTACACCTTC.

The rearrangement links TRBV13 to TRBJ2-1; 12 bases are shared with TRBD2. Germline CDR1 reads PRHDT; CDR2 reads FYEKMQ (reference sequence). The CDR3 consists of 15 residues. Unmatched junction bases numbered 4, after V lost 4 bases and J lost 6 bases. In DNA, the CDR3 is TGTGCCAGCAGCTCTCCGACTAGCGGGAGCAATGAGCAGTTCTTC. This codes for CASSSPTSGSNEQFF.

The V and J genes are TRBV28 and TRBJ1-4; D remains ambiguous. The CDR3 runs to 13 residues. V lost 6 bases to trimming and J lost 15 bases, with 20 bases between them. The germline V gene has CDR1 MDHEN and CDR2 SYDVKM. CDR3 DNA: TGTGCCAGCAGCGAGGGCAGGTTCAATGAAATGTTTTTT. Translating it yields CASSEGRFNEMFF.

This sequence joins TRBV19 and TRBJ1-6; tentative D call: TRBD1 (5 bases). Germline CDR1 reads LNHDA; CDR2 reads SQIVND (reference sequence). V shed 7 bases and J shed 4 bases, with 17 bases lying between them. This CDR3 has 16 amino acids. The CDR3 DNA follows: TGTGCCAGTAACCAGGCGGGGCAGCAATATAATTCACCCCTCCACTTT. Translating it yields CASNQAGQQYNSPLHF.

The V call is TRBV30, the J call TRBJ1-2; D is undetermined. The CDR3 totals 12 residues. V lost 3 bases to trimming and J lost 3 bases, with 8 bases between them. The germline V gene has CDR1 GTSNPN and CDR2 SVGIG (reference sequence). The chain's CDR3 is CAWRWADYGYTF. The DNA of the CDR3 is TGTGCCTGGAGATGGGCAGACTATGGCTACACCTTC.

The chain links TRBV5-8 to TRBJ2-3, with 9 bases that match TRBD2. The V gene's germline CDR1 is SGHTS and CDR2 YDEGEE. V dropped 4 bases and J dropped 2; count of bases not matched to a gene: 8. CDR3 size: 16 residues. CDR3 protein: CASSLAQRGVTDTQYF. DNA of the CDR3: TGTGCCAGCAGCCTTGCGCAGCGGGGGGTCACAGATACGCAGTATTTT.

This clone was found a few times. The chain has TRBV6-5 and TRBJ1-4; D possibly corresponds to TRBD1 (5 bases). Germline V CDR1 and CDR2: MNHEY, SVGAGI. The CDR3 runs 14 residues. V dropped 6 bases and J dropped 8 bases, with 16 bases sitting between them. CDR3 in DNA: TGTGCCAGCAGCAACCGGGACGGGAGAGAAAAACTGTTTTTT. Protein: CASSNRDGREKLFF.

CDR3 sequence reads: CASSVHGQVAEAFF. CDR3 DNA sequence: TGTGCCAGTAGTGTCCACGGGCAAGTGGCTGAAGCTTTCTTT. The rearrangement links TRBV19 to TRBJ1-1; D is unresolved. The germline V gene has CDR1 LNHDA and CDR2 SQIVND (reference sequence). CDR3 length: 14 amino acids. Deletions cut 5 bases from V and 6 bases from J, with 16 bases between. Full variable domain (outside the CDR3, taken from reference TRBV19 and TRBJ1-1): DGGITQSPKYLFRKEGQNVTLSCEQNLNHDAMYWYRQDPGQGLRLIYYSQIVNDFQKGDIAEGYSVSREKKESFPLTVTSAQKNPTAFYLCASSVHGQVAEAFFGQGTRLTVV.

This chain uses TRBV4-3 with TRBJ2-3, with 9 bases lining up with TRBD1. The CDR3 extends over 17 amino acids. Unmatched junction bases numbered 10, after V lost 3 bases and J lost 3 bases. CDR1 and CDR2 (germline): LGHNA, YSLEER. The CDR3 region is CASSQERTGDLTDTQYF. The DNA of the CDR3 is TGCGCCAGCAGCCAGGAACGGACAGGGGATTTGACAGATACGCAGTATTTT.

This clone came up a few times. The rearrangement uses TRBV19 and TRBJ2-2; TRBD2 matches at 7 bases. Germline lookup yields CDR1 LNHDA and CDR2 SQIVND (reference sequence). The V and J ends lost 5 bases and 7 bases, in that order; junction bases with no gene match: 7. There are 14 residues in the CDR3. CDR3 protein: CASSLGTTRGELFF. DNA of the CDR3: TGTGCCAGTAGTCTCGGGACTACCCGCGGGGAGCTGTTTTTT.

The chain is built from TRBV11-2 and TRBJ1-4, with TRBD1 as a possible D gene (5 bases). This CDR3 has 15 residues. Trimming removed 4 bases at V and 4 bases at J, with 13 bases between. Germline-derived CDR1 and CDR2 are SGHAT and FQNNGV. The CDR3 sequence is CASSSRRGDNEKLFF. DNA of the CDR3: TGTGCCAGCAGCTCTCGACGGGGGGATAATGAAAAACTGTTTTTT.

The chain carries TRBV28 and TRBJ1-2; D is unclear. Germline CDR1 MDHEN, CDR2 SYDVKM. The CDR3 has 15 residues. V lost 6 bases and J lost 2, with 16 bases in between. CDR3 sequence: CASSPPREPNYGYTF. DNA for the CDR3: TGTGCCAGCAGCCCCCCCCGAGAGCCAAACTATGGCTACACCTTC.

The CDR3 DNA is TGCGCCAGCAGCCAAATTACATCAAACACTTTTACGCATCAGTACTTC. Translated, it gives CASSQITSNTFTHQYF. V gene TRBV4-1 combines with J gene TRBJ2-7; D remains ambiguous. The CDR3 is 16 amino acids. V gave up 2 bases and J gave up 10 bases, with 24 bases separating them. CDR1 and CDR2 from the germline V gene are MGHRA and YSYEKL.

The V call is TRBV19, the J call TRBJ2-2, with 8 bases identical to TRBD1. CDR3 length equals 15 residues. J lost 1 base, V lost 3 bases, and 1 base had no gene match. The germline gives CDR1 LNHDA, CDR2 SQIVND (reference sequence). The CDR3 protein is CASSIGTGNTGELFF. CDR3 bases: TGTGCCAGTAGTATTGGGACAGGGAACACCGGGGAGCTGTTTTTT.

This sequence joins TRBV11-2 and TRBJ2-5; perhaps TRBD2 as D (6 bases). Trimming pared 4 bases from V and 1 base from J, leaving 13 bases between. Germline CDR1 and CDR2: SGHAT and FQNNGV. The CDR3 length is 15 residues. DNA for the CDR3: TGTGCCAGCAGCTCGCGGGACTCCTCCCAAGAGACCCAGTACTTC. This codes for CASSSRDSSQETQYF.